The rows below give T cell receptor beta chains drawn from one sample of a study of blood T cell repertoires in COVID-19. Libraries were prepared by immunoSEQ multiplex PCR; TCRdb keeps only in-frame clonotypes and omits some of them. The data show roughly 120,000 clones, 90% seen once. The sequencing input was peripheral blood. These receptor sequences come from a man between 60 and 75 years old with COVID-19, enrolled during active disease. Each CDR3 is given without its conserved first and last residue. The order of the fields is V gene, clone size, D gene, J gene, CDR3 protein. D genes are given only for firm matches. Some rows have no size entry. The others give once, few or many, or a class for an expanded clone.

V gene: TRBV11-2; clone size: once; D gene: -; J gene: TRBJ2-4; CDR3 protein: ASSLVGLAKNIQY
V gene: TRBV28; clone size: -; D gene: -; J gene: TRBJ2-7; CDR3 protein: ASSLSQATYEQY
V gene: TRBV10-3; clone size: once; D gene: -; J gene: TRBJ2-5; CDR3 protein: AISELAGQETQY
V gene: TRBV29-1; clone size: -; D gene: -; J gene: TRBJ1-1; CDR3 protein: SVEQGTTEAF
V gene: TRBV9; clone size: -; D gene: -; J gene: TRBJ2-5; CDR3 protein: ASSVAGERETQY
V gene: TRBV7-2; clone size: -; D gene: TRBD1; J gene: TRBJ2-7; CDR3 protein: ASSLAQGDEQY
V gene: TRBV4-1; clone size: -; D gene: TRBD1; J gene: TRBJ2-7; CDR3 protein: ASSPTRDRDLEQY
V gene: TRBV28; clone size: -; D gene: TRBD1; J gene: TRBJ1-1; CDR3 protein: ASRARGRTEAF
V gene: TRBV10-1; clone size: -; D gene: -; J gene: TRBJ2-5; CDR3 protein: ASKWGRGETQY
V gene: TRBV28; clone size: -; D gene: -; J gene: TRBJ1-2; CDR3 protein: ASSLRSSISTGT
V gene: TRBV7-2; clone size: -; D gene: TRBD1; J gene: TRBJ2-5; CDR3 protein: ASSSQGRETQY
V gene: TRBV2; clone size: few; D gene: TRBD2; J gene: TRBJ2-7; CDR3 protein: ASKTGGRYEQY
V gene: TRBV5-1; clone size: -; D gene: -; J gene: TRBJ1-3; CDR3 protein: ASSRTVSGNTIY
V gene: TRBV4-1; clone size: -; D gene: -; J gene: TRBJ2-1; CDR3 protein: ASSQEGGLEQF
V gene: TRBV5-1; clone size: -; D gene: TRBD1; J gene: TRBJ2-2; CDR3 protein: ASSLEPSGQGTGELF
V gene: TRBV9; clone size: -; D gene: TRBD1; J gene: TRBJ2-3; CDR3 protein: ASSVRGGGADTQY
V gene: TRBV19; clone size: -; D gene: TRBD1; J gene: TRBJ2-7; CDR3 protein: ASSMGQGLSSYEQY
V gene: TRBV24-1; clone size: -; D gene: TRBD1; J gene: TRBJ2-1; CDR3 protein: ATSDPGQGTGEQF
V gene: TRBV7-2; clone size: -; D gene: -; J gene: TRBJ1-2; CDR3 protein: ASSLSAGANYGYT
V gene: TRBV7-9; clone size: -; D gene: TRBD1; J gene: TRBJ1-1; CDR3 protein: ASQHRGTEVANTEAF
V gene: TRBV7-3; clone size: -; D gene: -; J gene: TRBJ1-2; CDR3 protein: ASSYPTGKSNYGYT
V gene: TRBV7-3; clone size: -; D gene: -; J gene: TRBJ2-7; CDR3 protein: ASSPGVVSYEQY
V gene: TRBV7-8; clone size: -; D gene: -; J gene: TRBJ1-5; CDR3 protein: ASSLGEYQPQH
V gene: TRBV4-1; clone size: -; D gene: -; J gene: TRBJ2-5; CDR3 protein: ASSQRRMENQETQY
V gene: TRBV3-1/TRBV3-2; clone size: -; D gene: -; J gene: TRBJ1-3; CDR3 protein: ASSLTGNTIY
V gene: TRBV11-2; clone size: few; D gene: TRBD1; J gene: TRBJ1-2; CDR3 protein: ASSSVTGPTSGYT